This TCR beta chain was recorded in a study of human T cells and chemical hapten exposure. This clonotype came up many times. Time point indicated: pre-sensitization, week 0. Treatment described: therapeutic diphenylcyclopropenone sensitization with weekly scalp DPC. TCRdb re-analysed the RACE reads in MiXCR, keeping a single row per CDR3 protein. The table shows some 400,000 distinct CDR3 sequences, with roughly 5.3% occurring only once. Per the germline V gene, CDR1 is DFQATT and CDR2 is SNEGSKA (reference sequence). The CDR3 has 9 residues. Trimming took off 8 bases at V and 1 base at J, with 2 bases between the two ends.

This rearrangement joins TRBV20-1 to TRBJ2-5; D gene uncertain. The source material was whole blood, sampled in connection with sensitization to the hapten diphenylcyclopropenone (DPC). This receptor was identified in a woman in her forties or fifties with alopecia areata. Some clones in this sample may be carry-over from other donors' samples. CDR3 in DNA: TGCAGTCCCCAAGAGACCCAGTACTTC. Its translation is CSPQETQYF.